The 3 T cell receptor beta chains in this list originate from one sample, sequenced in a study of cytomegalovirus exposure and HLA in healthy donors. A multiplex PCR was run with 60 Vbeta primers and 13 Jbeta primers. Measured with immunoSEQ multiplex PCR; TCRdb has only the in-frame clones, and not every one. This table holds some 200,000 clones, just under 70% found once. The material sequenced was PBMCs. The receptors come from a man in his forties in good health and CMV-seropositive.

V usage is TRBV27 and J usage is TRBJ1-5, with 11 bases that match TRBD1. The CDR3 spans 15 residues. The germline CDR1 and CDR2 sequences are MNHEY and SMNVEV (reference sequence). The V and J ends lost 6 bases and 4 bases, in that order; junction bases with no gene match: 5. The CDR3 nucleotides are TGTGCCAGCAGCCACGGACAGGGGGCAAATCAGCCCCAGCATTTT. Amino acids: CASSHGQGANQPQHF.

The chain has TRBV5-1 and TRBJ1-6; perhaps TRBD1 as D (6 bases). Germline lookup yields CDR1 SGHRS and CDR2 YFSETQ. The CDR3 runs 15 residues. Trimming pared 0 bases from V and 8 bases from J, leaving 12 bases between. In DNA form, the CDR3 reads TGCGCCAGCAGCTTGGCTACAGGGAAGGATTCACCCCTCCACTTT. This translates into CASSLATGKDSPLHF.

The chain joins TRBV6-1 to TRBJ1-2; 9 nucleotides line up with TRBD1. The CDR3 has 14 amino acids. The germline V gene has CDR1 MNHNS and CDR2 SASEGT. After removal of 11 bases from V and 0 bases from J, the junction contained 7 bases not matched to a gene. The CDR3 loop reads CAARDRASNYGYTF. For the CDR3, the DNA is TGTGCCGCCCGGGACAGGGCCTCTAACTATGGCTACACCTTC.